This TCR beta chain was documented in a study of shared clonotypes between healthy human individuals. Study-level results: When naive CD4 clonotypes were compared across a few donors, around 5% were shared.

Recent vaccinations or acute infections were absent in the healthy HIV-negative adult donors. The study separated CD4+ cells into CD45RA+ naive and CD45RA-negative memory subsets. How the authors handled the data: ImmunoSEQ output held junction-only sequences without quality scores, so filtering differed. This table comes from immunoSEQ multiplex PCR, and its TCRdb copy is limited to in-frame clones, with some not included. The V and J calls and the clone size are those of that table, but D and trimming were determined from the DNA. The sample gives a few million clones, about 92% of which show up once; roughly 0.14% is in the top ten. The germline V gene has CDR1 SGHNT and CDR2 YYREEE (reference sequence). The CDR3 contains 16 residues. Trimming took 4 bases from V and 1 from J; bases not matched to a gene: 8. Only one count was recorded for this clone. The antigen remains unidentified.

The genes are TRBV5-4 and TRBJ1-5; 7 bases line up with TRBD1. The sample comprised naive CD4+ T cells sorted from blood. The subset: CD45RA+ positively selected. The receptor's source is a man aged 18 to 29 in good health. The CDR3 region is CASSPGQEKSNQPQHF. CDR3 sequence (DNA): TGTGCCAGCAGCCCCGGACAGGAAAAGAGCAATCAGCCCCAGCATTTT.